This T cell receptor beta chain was sequenced in a study of post-analysis software for immune sequencing data. General study findings and limits: Strong co-clustering by F measure was seen for same-batch samples. Multiple sclerosis patients had significantly lower normalized Chao1 diversity than controls. Four to six TRBV segments were more frequent in patients than controls; TRBV5-6, TRBV5-1 and TRBV20-1 belonged to this group.

This clonotype was counted between two and nine times. Its specificity is not known. The authors incorporated unique molecular identifiers into the TCR beta cDNA libraries. TCRdb recomputed calls from the PCR reads with MiXCR, one row per CDR3 protein. This table holds about 620,000 distinct CDR3 sequences, 44% found once. The germline V gene has CDR1 SGHRS and CDR2 YFSETQ. This CDR3 is built from 12 residues. The V end lost 4 bases, the J end lost 13 bases, and 17 bases lay between the germline ends. The receptor was derived from a girl aged 10-17 years with multiple sclerosis. This rearrangement joins TRBV5-1 to TRBJ1-1, with a possible D match to TRBD1 (5 bases). Material for sequencing was blood. The CDR3 coding sequence is TGCGCCAGCAGCACCATGACAGAGCATCTTTTCTTT. This sequence encodes CASSTMTEHLFF.